The 18 T cell receptor beta chains below come from one sample, sequenced in a study of T cells in Graves' hyperthyroidism and ophthalmopathy. RNA transcripts served as the template for amplifying TCR beta CDR3 regions. First-round RT-PCR of the TCR CDR3 relied on the HTBI primer set. TCRdb independently ran MiXCR on the multiplex PCR reads; one entry per CDR3 protein. The sample includes about 400,000 distinct CDR3 sequences, approximately 25% of them seen just once. The sequencing sample was made of blood. Receptors originate from a man aged 50-60 years with Graves' hyperthyroidism.

CDR3 region: CAKQQGTGGEKLFF. The DNA for the CDR3 is TGCGCCAAACAGCAGGGGACAGGGGGTGAAAAACTGTTTTTT. This chain links TRBV5-1 with TRBJ1-4, with 11 bases aligning to TRBD1. After removal of 9 bases from V and 7 bases from J, the junction contained 8 bases not matched to a gene. CDR3 length: 14 amino acids. The germline V gene has CDR1 SGHRS and CDR2 YFSETQ.

The rearrangement uses TRBV5-1 and TRBJ1-2; D may be TRBD1 (6 bases). The CDR3 extends over 15 amino acids. The germline V gene has CDR1 SGHRS and CDR2 YFSETQ. The V end lost 1 base, the J end lost 8 bases, and 18 bases lay between the germline ends. The CDR3 reads CASSLSTGTKLGYTF. The DNA for the CDR3 is TGCGCCAGCAGCTTGTCAACCGGGACAAAATTGGGCTACACCTTC.

The chain has TRBV24-1 and TRBJ2-1, with a weak D call TRBD2 (6 bases). Germline loops: CDR1 KGHDR, CDR2 SFDVKD. The CDR3 has 14 residues. V lost 6 bases and J 7 bases, leaving 15 bases between the germline ends. The CDR3 loop reads CATSPGVSSNEQFF. DNA of the CDR3: TGTGCCACCAGTCCGGGGGTGAGTTCGAATGAGCAGTTCTTC.

Many counts were recorded for this clonotype. J is TRBJ2-3 and V is TRBV6-1, with D unclear. Looked up from germline, CDR1 is MNHNS and CDR2 is SASEGT. CDR3 length equals 14 residues. Trimming stripped 6 bases from V and 3 bases from J, with 13 bases between. CDR3 in amino acids: CASRVTPETDTQYF. The DNA of the CDR3 is TGTGCCAGCAGGGTGACTCCTGAAACAGATACGCAGTATTTT.

This chain links TRBV29-1 with TRBJ2-5; 9 nucleotides line up with TRBD2. V lost 5 bases to trimming and J lost 1 base; unmatched junction nucleotides: 2. The CDR3 loop spans 13 amino acids. Germline CDR1 is SQVTM and CDR2 is ANQGSEA. CDR3 region: CSVPGLAQETQYF. The CDR3, as DNA: TGCAGCGTTCCGGGACTAGCCCAAGAGACCCAGTACTTC.

V gene TRBV7-8 combines with J gene TRBJ2-1; D may be TRBD2 (6 bases). This CDR3 is 16 amino acids long. Trimming cost V 1 base and J 3 bases, with 13 bases left between them. Germline CDR1 SGHVS, CDR2 FQNEAQ. This CDR3 is CASSLGRRRGYNEQFF. The CDR3 DNA reads as TGTGCCAGCAGCTTAGGAAGGCGGCGGGGCTACAATGAGCAGTTCTTC.

In its sample, this clonotype was seen many times. The V call is TRBV12-3 or TRBV12-4, the J call TRBJ2-1; D is possibly TRBD2 (6 bases). Deletions cut 4 bases from V and 1 base from J, with 14 bases between. This CDR3 contains 16 residues. CDR3 coding DNA: TGTGCCAGCAGTTGGTTTGTGGGGGGTTCCTACAATGAGCAGTTCTTC. Protein: CASSWFVGGSYNEQFF.

Many counts were recorded for this clonotype. The J gene is TRBJ2-3, the V gene TRBV28; 8 nucleotides line up with TRBD2. The length of the CDR3 is 16 residues. The V segment lost 3 bases and the J segment 2 bases; nucleotides outside the gene matches: 7. Germline V gene lookup returns CDR1 MDHEN and CDR2 SYDVKM. The CDR3: CASSLGVAGPTDTQYF. The CDR3 DNA follows: TGTGCCAGCAGTTTGGGAGTAGCGGGACCCACAGATACGCAGTATTTT.

This clonotype was counted ten times or more. The chain joins TRBV18 to TRBJ2-1; D gene unclear. V dropped 2 bases and J dropped 0 bases, with 11 bases sitting between them. There are 16 residues in the CDR3. In germline, CDR1 is KGHSH, CDR2 LQKENI. CDR3: CASSPNRASSYNEQFF. CDR3 nucleotide sequence: TGTGCCAGCTCACCAAATCGTGCCAGCTCCTACAATGAGCAGTTCTTC.

This clonotype came up many times. The chain has TRBV28 and TRBJ2-3, with 7 bases lining up with TRBD2. The CDR3 sequence is 16 residues long. The V segment lost 4 bases and the J segment 0 bases; nucleotides outside the gene matches: 7. CDR1 and CDR2 from the germline V gene are MDHEN and SYDVKM. This CDR3 reads CASSSLTGGSTDTQYF. The CDR3 bases are TGTGCCAGCAGTTCTCTTACGGGAGGAAGCACAGATACGCAGTATTTT.

This clonotype was seen a handful of times. The junction departs from germline at one end; a sequencing error may be responsible. The chain joins TRBV7-3 to TRBJ2-3; D is possibly TRBD2 (5 bases). Germline CDR1 is SGHTA and CDR2 is FQGTGA. The CDR3 covers 13 residues. The CDR3 protein is CASSLTRFDTQYF. The CDR3 DNA follows: TGTGCCAGCAGCCTAACTAGGTTCGATACGCAGTATTTT.

The chain has TRBV24-1 and TRBJ1-3; no clear D gene. The V end lost 3 bases, the J end lost 0 bases, and 11 bases lay between the germline ends. The germline gives CDR1 KGHDR, CDR2 SFDVKD. The CDR3 runs to 16 residues. The CDR3 is CATSDKNAASGNTIYF. The CDR3 DNA reads TGTGCCACCAGTGATAAGAACGCGGCCTCTGGAAACACCATATATTTT.

As DNA, the CDR3 is TGTGCCAGCAGCTTAGAGATGGGAGACACCGGGGAGCTGTTTTTT. Translation: CASSLEMGDTGELFF. J is TRBJ2-2 and V is TRBV11-2; D might be TRBD2 (5 bases). Germline V gene sequence: CDR1 SGHAT, CDR2 FQNNGV. The CDR3 is 15 amino acids. V dropped 0 bases and J dropped 3 bases, with 8 bases sitting between them.

V and J are TRBV9 and TRBJ2-7, with D possibly matching TRBD2 (6 bases). The CDR3 loop spans 13 amino acids. CDR1 is SGDLS, CDR2 YYNGEE, per germline. V was cut by 7 bases and J by 1 base, with 12 bases left in between. The CDR3 protein is CASGEGGSYEQYF. As DNA, the CDR3 is TGTGCCAGCGGCGAGGGAGGTTCCTACGAGCAGTACTTC.

This clonotype was recorded only once. At one boundary the junction diverges from the germline segment, which might be a read error. J is TRBJ2-7 and V is TRBV20-1; D possibly corresponds to TRBD2 (5 bases). Germline assignment: CDR1 DFQATT and CDR2 SNEGSKA (reference sequence). The CDR3 runs 14 residues. CDR3 nucleotides: TGCAGTGCTAGATCCCTACTAGATACCTACGAGCCGTACTTC. Encoded protein: CSARSLLDTYEPYF.

This clonotype has just a few counts. The chain recombines TRBV18 with TRBJ2-1, with unresolved D. Trimming pared 0 bases from V and 10 bases from J, leaving 10 bases between. The germline V gene encodes CDR1 KGHSH and CDR2 LQKENI. CDR3 size: 13 residues. CDR3 bases: TGTGCCAGCTCACCACCGAGTGGTGTAGAGCAGTTCTTC. It codes for CASSPPSGVEQFF.

The chain is built from TRBV18 and TRBJ2-2; 7 positions match TRBD2. V gave up 3 bases and J gave up 0 bases; unmatched junction bases: 10. Germline CDR1 reads KGHSH; CDR2 reads LQKENI. The CDR3 loop spans 18 amino acids. CDR3 sequence (DNA): TGTGCCAGCTCACCCGCTAGCGGAAAGCACGCGAACACCGGGGAGCTGTTTTTT. Protein product: CASSPASGKHANTGELFF.

Turning to this clonotype: Compared with germline, one end of the junction differs, possibly owing to a read error. The chain recombines TRBV7-9 with TRBJ2-1; 13 nucleotides agree with TRBD2. The CDR3 covers 16 residues. In germline, CDR1 is SEHNR, CDR2 FQNEAQ (reference sequence). CDR3 residues: CASSYQLAGGPNEQLF. The DNA of the CDR3 is TGTGCCAGCAGCTACCAACTAGCGGGAGGGCCGAATGAGCAGCTCTTC.